The rows below give T cell receptor beta chains drawn from one sample of a study of blood T cell repertoires in COVID-19. Profiled with immunoSEQ multiplex PCR; TCRdb holds only in-frame clones, not every one. The sample carries approximately 260,000 clones, roughly 80% recorded once. The sample comprised PBMCs or T cells enriched from blood (not recorded which). These receptors were obtained from a man in his fifties or sixties who had recovered from COVID-19. Both conserved end residues are part of each CDR3. Fields, in order: clone size, J gene, V gene, D gene, CDR3 protein, CDR3 DNA. The D gene is left open where the match is weak. Expanded clones are given a class, and other clones once, few, many or no size at all.

few,TRBJ1-2,TRBV9,TRBD1,CASSAPGQGSNGYTF,TGTGCCAGCAGCGCTCCGGGACAGGGCAGTAATGGCTACACCTTC
-,TRBJ2-3,TRBV9,TRBD1,CASSPGQGTDTQYF,TGTGCCAGCAGTCCGGGACAGGGGACAGATACGCAGTATTTT
-,TRBJ2-3,TRBV6-2/TRBV6-3,TRBD2,CASSTNQREVTDTQYF,TGTGCCAGCAGTACTAACCAGCGGGAGGTGACAGATACGCAGTATTTT
-,TRBJ1-2,TRBV28,TRBD1,CASSFYRGRNYGYTF,TGTGCCAGCAGTTTTTACAGGGGAAGGAACTATGGCTACACCTTC
-,TRBJ1-1,TRBV18,-,CASSASVNTEAFF,TGTGCCAGCTCGGCATCCGTGAACACTGAAGCTTTCTTT
-,TRBJ1-2,TRBV4-1,TRBD1,CASSQGPTGGGYTF,TGCGCCAGCAGCCAAGGCCCGACAGGGGGTGGCTACACCTTC
once,TRBJ2-7,TRBV7-2,TRBD1,CASSLATGSGYEQYF,TGTGCCAGCAGCTTAGCGACAGGGTCGGGATACGAGCAGTACTTC
once,TRBJ1-6,TRBV19,TRBD1,CASSSTGVLSPLHF,TGTGCCAGTAGTAGTACAGGGGTTCTATCACCCCTCCACTTT
-,TRBJ1-3,TRBV7-6,-,CASSLVKSSGNTIYF,TGTGCCAGCAGCTTAGTAAAGAGCTCTGGAAACACCATATATTTT
-,TRBJ1-2,TRBV3-1/TRBV3-2,TRBD1,CASSPGTGVGGYTF,TGTGCCAGCAGCCCCGGGACAGGTGTGGGGGGCTACACCTTC
-,TRBJ1-5,TRBV24-1,-,CATSDADRDTNSNQPQHF,TGTGCCACCAGTGACGCTGACCGGGACACCAATAGCAATCAGCCCCAGCATTTT
-,TRBJ1-2,TRBV9,TRBD1,CASSVADRTGLGGYTF,TGTGCCAGCAGCGTGGCGGACAGGACTGGGTTAGGTGGCTACACCTTC
-,TRBJ1-4,TRBV11-2,-,CASSLQGIGEKLFF,TGTGCCAGCAGCTTACAGGGGATTGGGGAAAAACTGTTTTTT
-,TRBJ2-1,TRBV29-1,TRBD2,CSVVLIRGLAGAYEQFF,TGCAGCGTTGTCCTCATAAGGGGACTAGCGGGAGCCTATGAGCAGTTCTTC
few,TRBJ2-7,TRBV10-3,-,CAISESGGALTYEQYF,TGTGCCATCAGTGAGTCGGGGGGGGCCCTAACCTACGAGCAGTACTTC
-,TRBJ2-2,TRBV6-5,-,CASVYARQYTGELFF,TGTGCCAGCGTTTATGCCCGACAGTACACCGGGGAGCTGTTTTTT
-,TRBJ2-2,TRBV5-6,TRBD1,CASSLVGTANTGELFF,TGTGCCAGCAGCTTGGTGGGGACAGCGAACACCGGGGAGCTGTTTTTT
-,TRBJ1-1,TRBV19,TRBD1,CASRHPEDRVGAFF,TGTGCCAGTAGACATCCTGAGGACAGGGTCGGGGCTTTCTTT
-,TRBJ2-5,TRBV19,TRBD2,CASSFPNEQREEETQYF,TGTGCCAGTAGTTTCCCCAATGAGCAGCGGGAGGAGGAGACCCAGTACTTC
-,TRBJ2-2,TRBV6-4,-,CASRLSGGSVGELFF,TGTGCCAGCAGGCTTTCTGGGGGGTCCGTCGGGGAGCTGTTTTTT
few,TRBJ2-7,TRBV6-2/TRBV6-3,-,CASSYSTVYEQYF,TGTGCCAGCAGTTACTCGACAGTCTACGAGCAGTACTTC
-,TRBJ2-2,TRBV25-1,-,CASSEQGSGTGELFF,TGTGCCAGCAGTGAACAGGGGAGCGGCACCGGGGAGCTGTTTTTT
-,TRBJ2-5,TRBV7-3,-,CASSLEWQETQYF,TGTGCCAGCAGCTTAGAGTGGCAAGAGACCCAGTACTTC
few,TRBJ2-4,TRBV7-9,TRBD2,CASSVGTSGGLAKNIQYF,TGTGCCAGCAGCGTTGGGACTAGCGGGGGACTAGCCAAAAACATTCAGTACTTC
-,TRBJ2-1,TRBV6-2/TRBV6-3,TRBD2,CASSLLAGGLNEQFF,TGTGCCAGCAGCCTACTAGCGGGAGGATTAAATGAGCAGTTCTTC
-,TRBJ1-1,TRBV2,-,CASSEGGGEAFF,TGTGCCAGCAGTGAAGGGGGAGGGGAAGCTTTCTTT
-,TRBJ1-5,TRBV30,-,CAWGAGDNQPQHF,TGTGCCTGGGGGGCGGGGGACAATCAGCCCCAGCATTTT
-,TRBJ2-5,TRBV6-5,TRBD2,CASSYSGLVEETQYF,TGTGCCAGCAGTTACTCGGGACTAGTAGAAGAGACCCAGTACTTC
few,TRBJ1-2,TRBV9,-,CASSVDSLYGYTF,TGTGCCAGCAGCGTAGACAGCCTCTATGGCTACACCTTC
-,TRBJ2-7,TRBV4-1,-,CASSPGQVYEQYF,TGCGCCAGCAGCCCCGGACAAGTCTACGAGCAGTACTTC
-,TRBJ1-2,TRBV13,-,CASSLEGINGYTF,TGTGCCAGCAGCTTAGAGGGGATTAATGGCTACACCTTC
-,TRBJ2-3,TRBV11-1,-,CASSLASRADTQYF,TGTGCCAGCAGCTTAGCGTCCCGGGCAGATACGCAGTATTTT
-,TRBJ2-1,TRBV5-1,-,CASSLGSGLHEQFF,TGCGCCAGCAGCTTGGGGTCAGGGTTACATGAGCAGTTCTTC
-,TRBJ2-1,TRBV2,-,CASAFGKGGEQFF,TGTGCCAGCGCCTTTGGCAAAGGAGGTGAGCAGTTCTTC
-,TRBJ1-3,TRBV5-1,-,CASSPGKSGNTIYF,TGCGCCAGCAGTCCAGGGAAGTCTGGAAACACCATATATTTT
-,TRBJ1-2,TRBV9,TRBD1,CASSANEAGGWYGYTF,TGTGCCAGCAGCGCTAATGAGGCAGGGGGGTGGTATGGCTACACCTTC
-,TRBJ2-5,TRBV18,-,CASSPLTGGLRQETQYF,TGTGCCAGCTCACCACTTACGGGGGGCTTAAGGCAAGAGACCCAGTACTTC
-,TRBJ2-3,TRBV27,TRBD2,CASSLTSGGRVDTQYF,TGTGCCAGCAGTTTGACTAGCGGGGGCCGGGTGGATACGCAGTATTTT
-,TRBJ1-2,TRBV19,TRBD1,CASTSNGQGTYGYTF,TGTGCCAGTACTTCCAACGGACAGGGGACCTATGGCTACACCTTC
-,TRBJ1-1,TRBV18,-,CASSGTGLVDTEAFF,TGTGCCAGCTCGGGTACAGGGCTGGTGGACACTGAAGCTTTCTTT
-,TRBJ2-1,TRBV19,TRBD2,CASSKSGGAFNEQFF,TGTGCCAGTAGTAAAAGCGGGGGGGCTTTCAATGAGCAGTTCTTC
-,TRBJ2-1,TRBV27,TRBD1,CASSLSGTGLSSYNEQFF,TGTGCCAGCAGTTTATCGGGGACAGGCTTGAGCTCCTACAATGAGCAGTTCTTC
-,TRBJ2-1,TRBV9,-,CASSPIRRSSYNEQFF,TGTGCCAGCAGCCCGATTCGTAGGAGCTCCTACAATGAGCAGTTCTTC
-,TRBJ1-1,TRBV5-6,-,CASSAGTLGTEAFF,TGTGCCAGCAGCGCGGGGACTCTAGGAACTGAAGCTTTCTTT
few,TRBJ1-2,TRBV6-2/TRBV6-3,-,CASSYLNSYGYTF,TGTGCCAGCAGTTACTTGAACAGTTATGGCTACACCTTC
-,TRBJ2-7,TRBV12-3/TRBV12-4,TRBD1,CASSLQGIYEQYF,TGTGCCAGCAGCCTACAGGGGATCTACGAGCAGTACTTC
few,TRBJ2-7,TRBV5-6,-,CASSLMSVYSYEQYF,TGTGCCAGCAGCTTGATGTCCGTATACTCCTACGAGCAGTACTTC
-,TRBJ2-1,TRBV7-9,-,CASSFSAEEQFF,TGTGCCAGCAGCTTTAGCGCGGAGGAGCAGTTCTTC
-,TRBJ2-1,TRBV19,TRBD2,CASSIDLRALAGGLFF,TGTGCCAGTAGTATAGATCTCCGAGCATTAGCGGGAGGGCTGTTCTTC
-,TRBJ2-7,TRBV3-1/TRBV3-2,-,CASSPDSSYEQYF,TGTGCCAGCAGCCCGGACAGCTCCTACGAGCAGTACTTC